Each of the 8 T cell receptor beta chains below was sequenced from the same sample in a study of blood T cells in healthy people across ages (dated by TCRdb to between 2014 and 2016). The library was produced with 5' RACE. This sample was sequenced with an Illumina HiSeq 2500. A second roughly 7 to 11 cycle PCR used a sample-barcoded 5' primer and a J-beta primer mix. TCRdb trimmed the raw reads at Q25, called clones with MiXCR and kept productive beta chains. Each record represents a unique CDR3 protein, reported with the most common genes and DNA among its rows. The sample table records 1.5 million to 2 million distinct CDR3 sequences; 40% to 55% of these occur just once. The ten largest clones represent roughly 2.1% of the sample. The sample was blood. The receptor source for this set is a woman between 35 and 50 years old in good health.

The chain is built from TRBV14 and TRBJ2-1; D unresolved. The germline gives CDR1 SGHDN, CDR2 FVKESK. V shed 0 bases and J shed 9 bases, with 12 bases lying between them. The CDR3 runs 14 residues. CDR3 protein: CASSQDSGITEQFF. In DNA form, the CDR3 reads TGTGCCAGCAGCCAAGATTCCGGAATAACTGAGCAGTTCTTC.

This clonotype has just a few counts. Here the CDR3 DNA reads TGTGCCACCAGCAGAGCGGACGAAAAACTGTTTTTT. Protein sequence: CATSRADEKLFF. The chain combines TRBV15 with TRBJ1-4; D call uncertain. The V end was cut by 1 base, the J end by 8 bases, with 5 bases between. The germline V gene encodes CDR1 LNHNV and CDR2 YYDKDF (reference sequence). The CDR3 consists of 12 residues. Complete variable domain (other parts from reference TRBV15 and TRBJ1-4): DAMVIQNPRYQVTQFGKPVTLSCSQTLNHNVMYWYQQKSSQAPKLLFHYYDKDFNNEADTPDNFQSRRPNTSFCFLDIRSPGLGDTAMYLCATSRADEKLFFGSGTQLSVL.

The chain is built from TRBV6-2 or TRBV6-3 and TRBJ2-2; maybe TRBD2 (7 bases). Germline values: CDR1 MNHEY, CDR2 SVGEGT. The CDR3 length is 14 residues. The V end was cut by 8 bases, the J end by 2 bases, with 12 bases between. CDR3 nucleotides: TGTGCCAGCGGGGGGGGCTTCAACACCGGGGAGCTGTTTTTT. Translating gives CASGGGFNTGELFF.

This clonotype showed up just a few times. The chain joins TRBV12-3 or TRBV12-4 to TRBJ2-3, with 13 bases fitting TRBD2. The CDR3 runs 16 residues. Trimming at V came to 5 bases and at J to 3 bases, leaving 5 bases not matched to a gene. CDR3 sequence (DNA): TGTGCCAGCAGTACCACTAGCGGGGGGGCAACAGATACGCAGTATTTT. Translating gives CASSTTSGGATDTQYF.

The chain employs TRBV12-3 or TRBV12-4 and TRBJ2-4; a weak D match, TRBD1 (5 bases). The CDR3 has 17 residues. Trimming stripped 3 bases from V and 0 bases from J, with 15 bases between. The CDR3 region has the DNA TGTGCCAGCAGTTTCCACACAGGCGTCTTAGCCAAAAACATTCAGTACTTC. This codes for CASSFHTGVLAKNIQYF.

The chain links TRBV9 to TRBJ2-5; unclear D gene. The J call is in doubt because the DNA end fits TRBJ2-7 better. The CDR3 totals 14 residues. In germline, CDR1 is SGDLS, CDR2 YYNGEE. CDR3: CASSVGLEYYEQYF. CDR3 bases: TGTGCCAGCAGCGTAGGGCTGGAATACTACGAGCAGTACTTC.

V gene TRBV12-5 combines with J gene TRBJ1-2; D not resolved. The CDR3 length is 13 residues. CDR1 and CDR2 (germline): LGHNT, FRNRAP. Trimming pared 6 bases from V and 12 bases from J, leaving 20 bases between. For the CDR3, the DNA is TGTGCTAGTGGCCCGAAGAGGGTGACTGTGAACACCTTC. Translated, it gives CASGPKRVTVNTF.

This clonotype was observed at least ten times. The V and J genes are TRBV12-3 or TRBV12-4 and TRBJ2-3, with D tentatively TRBD1 (6 bases). This CDR3 contains 14 residues. V was shortened by 6 bases and J by 2 bases, with 12 bases between the two germline ends. The CDR3 DNA is TGTGCCAGCAGCTACACAGGGTCCACAGATACGCAGTATTTT. This codes for CASSYTGSTDTQYF.